The rows below give T cell receptor beta chains drawn from one sample of a study of blood T cell repertoires in COVID-19. Sequenced by immunoSEQ multiplex PCR; TCRdb stores in-frame clones only, minus some. Of approximately 73,000 clones listed, around nine tenths were seen once; the top ten hold 1.5% to 2.5%. The material sequenced was peripheral blood. These TCRs come from a woman in her fifties or sixties with acute or convalescent COVID-19. Both conserved end residues are trimmed from each CDR3. Clone size is given for some rows only: seen once, a few or many times, or a class if the clone is expanded.

cdr3_length clone_size v_call cdr3_aa
12 NA TRBV7-3 ASSLGASTDTQY
13 NA TRBV10-3 AISEAGQSGQPQH
12 NA TRBV7-9 ASSSQGGLTEAF
12 once TRBV28 ASSQGQGALGYT
14 NA TRBV7-2 ASSQGTGGGTDTQY
14 NA TRBV29-1 SVPGTGSSLGEKLF
13 once TRBV3-1/TRBV3-2 ASSQDNQGRNGYT
12 NA TRBV5-1 ASSLDSSNYGYT
16 NA TRBV21-1 ASSKDLAGGPCTDTQY
16 NA TRBV4-1 ASSQDRGQGILWYGYT
13 few TRBV7-6 ASSFTSGGTDTQY
9 NA TRBV12-3/TRBV12-4 ASTSGNTIY
13 NA TRBV19 ASSIASGGYNEQF
13 NA TRBV19 ASSWGGTGNSPLH
13 NA TRBV7-2 ASSLAGREAYEQY
13 NA TRBV6-2/TRBV6-3 ASSQDRGRQETQY
10 NA TRBV10-3 AISNQGFSYT
14 once TRBV15 ATSRDRPSGGNEQF
13 NA TRBV5-4 ASSSSGSSNEKLF
14 NA TRBV7-3 ASSYKGADFGDEQF
14 NA TRBV3-1/TRBV3-2 ASSLEGRMGAHEQY
13 few TRBV6-6 ASSSRTGNSYEQY
12 NA TRBV28 ASSRTGTFYEQY
13 NA TRBV5-1 ASSVQGAEYNEQF
12 NA TRBV29-1 SALDHRGKAEAF
12 NA TRBV9 ASSVGQSNQPQH
9 NA TRBV24-1 ATSEGEKAF
13 NA TRBV4-3 ASSQEPGGAYEQY
14 NA TRBV6-6 ASSSTTGTANEKLF
13 once TRBV2 ASREQGAQSYEQY
16 NA TRBV15 ATSTPRGQGAQNTEAF
13 NA TRBV9 ASSVEALQGAEQY
15 few TRBV4-3 ASSQDLPGQYNQPQH
13 NA TRBV5-1 ASSFTGTGSDEQY
12 NA TRBV5-4 ASSLASGGNEQF
14 NA TRBV27 ASSPGQGLATGELF
10 NA TRBV12-3/TRBV12-4 ASHSGSYEQY
12 NA TRBV27 ASSYRGKGQPQH
14 NA TRBV28 ASSSFLGGRPDEQY
13 once TRBV18 ASSPGTSGNNEQF
13 NA TRBV2 ASSVEQGVAGELF
14 NA TRBV4-3 ASSQGQGVYSYEQY
16 NA TRBV28 ASSPRTSGRLSTDTQY
13 NA TRBV5-4 ASSLDLYNTGELF
14 NA TRBV19 ASSSRGGGGSNEQY
12 NA TRBV5-1 ASSPPGTGAEQY
13 NA TRBV28 ASSTTGLSTDTQY
10 NA TRBV29-1 SVAGQGYEQY
12 NA TRBV7-2 ASSRGRAFYEQY
14 NA TRBV19 ASSTETGIGNQPQH
10 NA TRBV5-6 ASSSGQGREY
9 NA TRBV20-1 SASGPGEAF
14 NA TRBV24-1 ATSDPQGADGNTIY
12 NA TRBV5-4 ASSLDRGGYEQY
12 NA TRBV6-5 ASSYEYGNSPLH
13 NA TRBV4-3 ASSHGTGRGGELF
16 NA TRBV7-8 ASSLIPGGVAGTGELF